Listed here is a single TCR beta chain. Its antigen remains unidentified. This record belongs to a study of post-analysis software for immune sequencing data. Study background: Several disease courses (relapsing-remitting, secondary progressive and progressive-relapsing) of multiple sclerosis were included.

Unique molecular identifiers featured in each of the TCR beta cDNA libraries. Input of roughly 0.85 to 11 million T cells yielded 450,000 to 550,000 cDNA molecules. TCRdb re-analysed the PCR reads in MiXCR, keeping a single row per CDR3 protein. The data hold hundreds of thousands of distinct CDR3 sequences, with under 55% observed a single time. Study observations and caveats: Patients used about 5 TRBV segments, including TRBV5-6, TRBV5-1 and TRBV20-1, more often than controls. Significantly lower normalized Chao1 diversity was seen in multiple sclerosis patients than in controls. Clustering by F measure revealed strong co-clustering among samples prepared together in one batch.

Trimming cost V 5 bases and J 2 bases; bases outside gene matches: 17. The length of the CDR3 is 18 residues. Germline V lookup: CDR1 MNHNS, CDR2 SASEGT. V usage is TRBV6-1 and J usage is TRBJ1-1, with TRBD1 matching 7 bases. This receptor was obtained from a girl between 5 and 17 years old with multiple sclerosis. Sequencing input: blood. The CDR3 DNA reads TGTGCCAGCAGTCCCCGAGGACAGGTGAACAGAGAAAACACTGAAGCTTTCTTT. Translating it yields CASSPRGQVNRENTEAFF.